This T cell receptor (beta chain) came from a study of cytotoxic CD8 clonotypes in ibrutinib-treated CLL. Across the study: For this cohort, patients were roughly 10 relapsed/refractory and some 15 treatment-naive, while some 17 were IGHV unmutated. Study outcomes and limitations: Baseline levels were approached again at progression, after clonality had risen at ibrutinib response.

Assay: immunoSEQ multiplex PCR; the TCRdb copy retains only in-frame clones and omits some. The sample yields about 130,000 clones, approximately 80% seen once. Investigators sourced approximately 2 micrograms of genomic DNA from cryopreserved PBMCs for TCR beta libraries. V lost 5 bases, J lost 7 bases, and 23 bases lay in between. Germline V gene sequence: CDR1 SNHLY, CDR2 FYNNEI. This CDR3 region has 16 residues. In the case of this clone: Its antigen is unknown.

This specimen was PBMCs, taken after 12 months of ibrutinib treatment. The chain uses TRBV2 and TRBJ1-2; possible D gene TRBD1, 6 bases. This clonotype was sampled from a human donor with chronic lymphocytic leukemia. The CDR3 protein is CASSYIYRTEGGGYTF. CDR3 nucleotide sequence: TGTGCCAGCAGTTACATTTATCGGACAGAAGGCGGTGGCTACACCTTC.